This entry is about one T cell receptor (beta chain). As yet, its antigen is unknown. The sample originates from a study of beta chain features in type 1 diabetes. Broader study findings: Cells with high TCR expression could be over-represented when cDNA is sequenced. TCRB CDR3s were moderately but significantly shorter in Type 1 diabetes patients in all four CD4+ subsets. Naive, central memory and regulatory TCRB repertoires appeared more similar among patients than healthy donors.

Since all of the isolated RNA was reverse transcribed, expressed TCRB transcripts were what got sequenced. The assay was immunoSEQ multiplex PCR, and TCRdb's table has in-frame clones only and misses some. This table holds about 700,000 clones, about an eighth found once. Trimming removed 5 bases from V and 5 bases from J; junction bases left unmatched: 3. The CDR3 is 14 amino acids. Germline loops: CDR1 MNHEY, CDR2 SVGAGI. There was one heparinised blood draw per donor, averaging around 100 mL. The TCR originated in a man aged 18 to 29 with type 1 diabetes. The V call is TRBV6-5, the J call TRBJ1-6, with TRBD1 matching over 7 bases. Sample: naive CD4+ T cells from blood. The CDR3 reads CASSRQGDNSPLHF. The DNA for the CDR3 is TGTGCCAGCAGTCGACAGGGTGATAATTCACCCCTCCACTTT.